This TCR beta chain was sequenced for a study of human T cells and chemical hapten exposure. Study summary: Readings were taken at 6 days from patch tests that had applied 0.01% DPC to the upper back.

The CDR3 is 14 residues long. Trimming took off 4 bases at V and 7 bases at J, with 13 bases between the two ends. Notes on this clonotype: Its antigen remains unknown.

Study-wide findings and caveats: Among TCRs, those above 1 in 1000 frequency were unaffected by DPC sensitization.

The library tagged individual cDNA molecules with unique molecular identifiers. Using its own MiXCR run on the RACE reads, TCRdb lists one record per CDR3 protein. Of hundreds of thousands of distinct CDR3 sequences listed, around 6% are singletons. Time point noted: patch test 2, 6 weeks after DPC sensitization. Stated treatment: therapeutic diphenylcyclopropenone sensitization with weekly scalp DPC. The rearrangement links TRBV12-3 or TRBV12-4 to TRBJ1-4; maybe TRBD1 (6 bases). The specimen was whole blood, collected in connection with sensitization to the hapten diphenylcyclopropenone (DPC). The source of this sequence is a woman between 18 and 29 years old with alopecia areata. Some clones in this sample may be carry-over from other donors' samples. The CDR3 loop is CASSSTGFAEKLFF. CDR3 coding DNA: TGTGCCAGCAGTTCCACAGGGTTTGCTGAAAAACTGTTTTTT.